Described below is a single T cell receptor beta chain sequence and its context. The antigen it recognizes is unknown. No per-base quality is available; no much larger clone lies one base away. The CDR3 starts with the cysteine, ends with the phenylalanine, and has 17 residues. The sequence is cut down to CDR3 DNA, 51 bases in frame from base 1. Germline trimming amounts to 6 bases on V and 3 bases on J, with 9 as the count of junction bases outside the gene matches. CDR1 and CDR2 (MNHNS, SASEGT) derive from the germline V gene. Library preparation was by RT-PCR. The sequencing machine was an Illumina HiSeq 2500. TCRdb trimmed the raw reads at Q25, called clones with MiXCR and kept productive beta chains. One record per CDR3 amino acid sequence lists the most common genes and DNA. The sample contains around 600,000 distinct CDR3 sequences, approximately 10% of them found a single time. Jointly, the top ten make up 11% of the sample.

This sample was included in a study of response to subunit inactivated influenza vaccine (dated by TCRdb to the late 2010s). Concerning the study at large: Deep quantitative profiling of the T cell receptor repertoire was used in the study to follow responses to a trivalent subunit inactivated influenza vaccine.

Findings and caveats that apply to the study as a whole: The authors suggested that each seasonal influenza vaccination may recruit only a limited number of new T cells.

These data are also associated with another study on T cells expressing NK-cell markers. The second study's paper adds: TCR beta cDNA libraries were prepared using 5'RACE template switching, which introduced a universal primer site and unique molecular identifiers. In sorted CD3+CD56+NKG2C+, CD3+CD56+NKG2C- and CD3+CD56-NKG2C+ T-cell subsets from several donors, TCR beta-chain repertoires were profiled. Among the eight sequenced donors, seven were HCMV-seropositive and one was HCMV-seronegative. To restrict sorting to alphabetaTCR-expressing T cells, an anti-gammadeltaTCR antibody was added in several experiments. In roughly 6 donors, the dominant CD3+CD56+NKG2C+ clonotypes ranked among the top 10 CD8+ clonotypes, making up about 1.0-7.5% of CD8+ T cells. Those dominant clonotypes were again the most abundant among CD3+CD56-NKG2C+ cells in several donors, at roughly 28.3-60.1%. Whether the expanded NKG2C-expressing T cell clones were specific for HCMV antigens remained unclear. The study sequenced eight donors, all healthy volunteers chosen at random: three men and five women. HCMV-specific IgG was detected in serum with a commercial ELISA kit to determine HCMV serostatus. Peripheral blood mononuclear cells were isolated from blood by Ficoll density gradient centrifugation. For several donors, bulk peripheral blood T-cell repertoires were also sequenced from unsorted PBMC. cDNA synthesis was primed from the TCR beta constant segment and was followed by two successive PCR amplification steps. Illumina HiSeq 2000/2500, MiSeq or NextSeq was used to sequence libraries as 2 x 150 bp reads. MIGEC handled demultiplexing of the reads and grouping by UMI, while MiTCR was used to assemble and quantify clonotypes. To exclude erroneous sequences, any TCR cDNA sequence not supported by at least two reads was discarded. The tcR package was used for downstream repertoire analysis, with clonotypes matched between fractions based on CDR3 nucleotide sequence plus V segment. Antigen specificity was annotated against VDJdb with VDJmatch, allowing one amino acid substitution in CDR3.

The sequenced sample was PBMCs from blood, obtained on the day of vaccination. The sequence is built from TRBV6-1 and TRBJ2-2, and 11 junctional nucleotides match TRBD2. This sequence was found in a man aged 45 to 65 who received an inactivated influenza vaccine. Donor details come from another sample of the same person, matched by shared clones. The DNA is TGTGCCAGCAGCAGCCATAGCGGGAGGGTGTACACCGGGGAGCTGTTTTTT. This translates into CASSSHSGRVYTGELFF.